This passage covers 20 T cell receptor beta chains from one sample sequenced in a study of identical twins. A single record per CDR3 protein comes from TCRdb applying MiXCR to the 5' RACE reads. The table lists around 250,000 distinct CDR3 sequences, approximately 11% of them singletons. The same specimen was also included in a second study, on yellow fever vaccine responses in identical twins.

The specimen sequenced was memory (CD45RO+) T cells sorted from blood. The receptors were gathered from a woman between 18 and 29 years old in good health.

This clonotype came up many times. J is TRBJ2-3 and V is TRBV4-2; weak D call: TRBD1 (5 bases). The CDR3 has 14 residues. Per germline, CDR1 LGHNA and CDR2 YNFKEQ. With 1 base removed from V and 4 bases from J, the gap between germline ends came to 9 bases. The CDR3 loop is CASSQVQGPDTQYF. In nucleotides, the CDR3 is TGTGCCAGCAGCCAAGTTCAGGGCCCAGATACGCAGTATTTT.

This clonotype was seen only a few times. The rearrangement links TRBV2 to TRBJ2-5; D gene ambiguous. Germline loops: CDR1 SNHLY, CDR2 FYNNEI. This CDR3 comprises 14 residues. V shed 5 bases and J shed 0 bases, with 10 bases lying between them. The CDR3 bases are TGTGCCAGCAGTTTTTACAGAAACCAAGAGACCCAGTACTTC. It translates to CASSFYRNQETQYF.

This clonotype has just a few counts. The chain has TRBV7-2 and TRBJ1-3, with D uncertain. Germline assignment: CDR1 SGHTA and CDR2 FQGNSA. This CDR3 region has 16 residues. Trimming took off 6 bases at V and 4 bases at J, with 19 bases between the two ends. The CDR3 DNA follows: TGTGCCAGCAGTCGCGGACGGCTCTCTGCCGGAAACACCATATATTTT. Encoded protein: CASSRGRLSAGNTIYF.

This clonotype came up many times. The J gene is TRBJ2-1, the V gene TRBV12-3 or TRBV12-4; unclear D gene. The CDR3 is 16 amino acids. Trimming pared 7 bases from V and 0 bases from J, leaving 16 bases between. CDR3 DNA sequence: TGTGCCAGCACCCCCTATCGGCGAGGCTCCTACAATGAGCAGTTCTTC. This codes for CASTPYRRGSYNEQFF.

This clonotype showed up many times. The chain employs TRBV4-1 and TRBJ2-7; TRBD2 matches 12 bases. Germline V gene data show CDR1 as MGHRA and CDR2 as YSYEKL. V shed 4 bases, J shed 5 bases, and the junction held 6 bases outside the gene matches. This CDR3 has 15 amino acids. CDR3 loop: CASSRATSGSNEQYF. In DNA form, the CDR3 reads TGCGCCAGCAGCCGAGCGACTAGCGGGAGTAACGAGCAGTACTTC.

This chain uses TRBV27 with TRBJ2-3, with TRBD1 as a possible D gene (5 bases). This CDR3 spans 14 amino acids. The germline V gene has CDR1 MNHEY and CDR2 SMNVEV (reference sequence). Trimming took off 3 bases at V and 4 bases at J, with 11 bases between the two ends. In nucleotides, the CDR3 is TGTGCCAGCAGTTTGCGTCAGGGTTCAGATACGCAGTATTTT. Translating it yields CASSLRQGSDTQYF.

This sequence joins TRBV2 and TRBJ2-2; 14 bases line up with TRBD2. The CDR3 has 20 residues. Losses at the gene ends were 6 bases for V and 0 bases for J; bases not matched to a gene: 12. Germline lookup yields CDR1 SNHLY and CDR2 FYNNEI. The CDR3 sequence: CASSPRGGLAGAPNTGELFF. The CDR3 region has the DNA TGTGCCAGCAGCCCGAGGGGGGGACTAGCGGGGGCCCCGAACACCGGGGAGCTGTTTTTT.

A remark on this clonotype: One end of the junction is discordant with germline, which a read error may explain. The V call is TRBV29-1, the J call TRBJ2-5; 8 bases are a match to TRBD1. The CDR3 is 15 residues long. Germline CDR1 is SQVTM and CDR2 is ANQGSEA. The CDR3 region is CSSDWKTGEKESQYF. The CDR3 region has the DNA TGCAGCTCCGATTGGAAGACAGGGGAAAAAGAGTCCCAGTACTTC.

The gene calls are TRBV18 and TRBJ1-1, with D possibly matching TRBD1 (6 bases). CDR3 length equals 15 residues. V lost 3 bases and J lost 0, with 11 bases in between. Germline CDR1 and CDR2: KGHSH and LQKENI. The CDR3 nucleotides read TGTGCCAGCTCACCGGGACACCTCATGAACACTGAAGCTTTCTTT. The encoded protein is CASSPGHLMNTEAFF.

This clonotype was detected ten times or more. The V gene is TRBV12-3 or TRBV12-4, the J gene TRBJ2-1; D gene unclear. Trimming cost V 3 bases and J 7 bases, with 10 bases left between them. The CDR3 has 13 amino acids. The CDR3 reads CASSFFGKNEQFF. CDR3 sequence (DNA): TGTGCCAGCAGTTTTTTCGGTAAAAATGAGCAGTTCTTC.

V and J are TRBV11-2 and TRBJ2-2; D may be TRBD1 (6 bases). The V and J ends lost 5 bases and 7 bases respectively, with 14 bases between them. Germline lookup yields CDR1 SGHAT and CDR2 FQNNGV. The CDR3 contains 14 residues. The CDR3 spells CASSPTGKHGELFF. The CDR3 region has the DNA TGTGCCAGCAGCCCTACAGGGAAGCACGGGGAGCTGTTTTTT.

This clonotype has a handful of counts. The chain uses TRBV5-8 and TRBJ2-3; no firm D call. Trimming removed 2 bases from V and 1 base from J, with 11 bases in between. The length of the CDR3 is 15 residues. Per the germline V gene, CDR1 is SGHTS and CDR2 is YDEGEE. The CDR3 is CASSFRGGGTDTQYF. Here the CDR3 DNA reads TGTGCCAGCAGCTTTCGTGGTGGGGGCACAGATACGCAGTATTTT. The full variable domain, in which reference TRBV5-8 and TRBJ2-3 provide the parts outside the CDR3, is EAGVTQSPTHLIKTRGQQATLRCSPISGHTSVYWYQQALGLGLQFLLWYDEGEERNRGNFPPRFSGRQFPNYSSELNVNALELEDSALYLCASSFRGGGTDTQYFGPGTRLTVL.

Of note for this clonotype: A single base separates this from a much larger clone, so it may be a read error. The rearrangement uses TRBV20-1 and TRBJ2-5; D is possibly TRBD2 (6 bases). The CDR3 runs 16 residues. Germline CDR1 DFQATT, CDR2 SNEGSKA (reference sequence). V lost 6 bases and J 5 bases, leaving 25 bases between the germline ends. This chain's CDR3 is CSAGAGSSVTWETQYF. The CDR3 nucleotides are TGCAGTGCCGGGGCGGGATCGAGTGTAACCTGGGAGACCCAGTACTTC.

A few counts support this clonotype. The gene calls are TRBV3-1 and TRBJ1-1; unclear D gene. Germline CDR1 is LGHDT and CDR2 is YNNKEL (reference sequence). V gave up 1 base and J gave up 10 bases, with 13 bases separating them. The length of the CDR3 is 13 residues. The DNA for the CDR3 is TGTGCCAGCAGCCAAGCGGGAAACCCCGGAGCTTTCTTT. Protein sequence: CASSQAGNPGAFF.

Only a few counts were recorded for this clonotype. The V gene is TRBV6-5, the J gene TRBJ1-5; no definite D call. Germline V gives CDR1 MNHEY, CDR2 SVGAGI. The CDR3 covers 14 residues. V was trimmed by 4 bases and J by 0 bases, leaving 7 bases between them. DNA for the CDR3: TGTGCCAGCAGTTCCGAGGTTAGCAATCAGCCCCAGCATTTT. Amino acid sequence: CASSSEVSNQPQHF.

In its sample, this clonotype was seen a few times. V and J are TRBV2 and TRBJ2-7; perhaps TRBD2 as D (5 bases). The V gene's germline CDR1 is SNHLY and CDR2 FYNNEI. The CDR3 has 13 residues. Between the trimmed V and J ends, which lost 4 bases and 0 bases, there was a span of 7 bases. This chain's CDR3 is CASSGGFSYEQYF. CDR3 nucleotide sequence: TGTGCCAGCAGTGGAGGGTTCTCCTACGAGCAGTACTTC.

This clonotype was seen a handful of times. The V and J genes are TRBV12-3 or TRBV12-4 and TRBJ1-5, with unresolved D. The CDR3 is 14 residues long. Trimming took off 5 bases at V and 8 bases at J, with 16 bases between the two ends. CDR3 nucleotide sequence: TGTGCCAGCAGTGGTACACTGGTTGGCGAGCCCCAGCATTTT. This encodes CASSGTLVGEPQHF.

This rearrangement joins TRBV24-1 to TRBJ2-7; 7 bases match TRBD2. In germline, CDR1 is KGHDR, CDR2 SFDVKD. The CDR3 runs to 13 residues. The V gene end was trimmed by 5 bases and the J gene end by 5 bases; junction bases not matched to a gene: 5. CDR3 in DNA: TGTGCCACCAGTGCTAGCGGCGGCCACGAGCAGTACTTC. Protein product: CATSASGGHEQYF.

The V and J genes are TRBV6-6 and TRBJ1-5; D unresolved. CDR3 length equals 13 residues. Trimming removed 5 bases at V and 6 bases at J, with 11 bases between. Germline V CDR1 and CDR2: MNHNY, SVGAGI (reference sequence). The CDR3 loop is CASSPLLSQPQHF. CDR3 coding DNA: TGTGCCAGCAGTCCCCTGCTGAGTCAGCCCCAGCATTTT.

This clonotype has only a few counts. The rearrangement links TRBV7-8 to TRBJ2-7; TRBD2 might be the D (6 bases). CDR1 and CDR2 (germline): SGHVS, FQNEAQ. The CDR3 spans 14 residues. V lost 5 bases to trimming and J lost 6 bases, with 17 bases between them. The CDR3: CASSAEEGSSEQYF. Written as DNA, the CDR3 is TGTGCCAGCAGCGCTGAGGAGGGAAGTAGCGAGCAGTACTTC. Full variable domain (outside the CDR3, taken from reference TRBV7-8 and TRBJ2-7): GAGVSQSPRYKVAKRGQDVALRCDPISGHVSLFWYQQALGQGPEFLTYFQNEAQLDKSGLPSDRFFAERPEGSVSTLKIQRTQQEDSAVYLCASSAEEGSSEQYFGPGTRLTVT.